This T cell receptor (beta chain) emerged from a study of blood T cell repertoires in COVID-19. The table came from immunoSEQ multiplex PCR; TCRdb's copy has only in-frame clones and leaves some out. The sample holds 200,000 to 300,000 clones, around 88% seen once. This clone came up a few times. Adults between about 18 and 95 years of age took part from approximately 24 US areas. After removal of 4 bases from V and 5 bases from J, the junction contained 5 bases not matched to a gene. Germline V gene data show CDR1 as SGHTA and CDR2 as FQGNSA. There are 14 residues in the CDR3. The source is a woman in her thirties or forties with acute COVID-19. The material sequenced was PBMCs or T cells enriched from blood (not recorded which). The chain has TRBV7-2 and TRBJ1-5; 7 bases are a match to TRBD1. The CDR3 loop reads CASSSDRAHQPQHF. CDR3 DNA: TGTGCCAGCAGCTCAGACAGGGCCCATCAGCCCCAGCATTTT.